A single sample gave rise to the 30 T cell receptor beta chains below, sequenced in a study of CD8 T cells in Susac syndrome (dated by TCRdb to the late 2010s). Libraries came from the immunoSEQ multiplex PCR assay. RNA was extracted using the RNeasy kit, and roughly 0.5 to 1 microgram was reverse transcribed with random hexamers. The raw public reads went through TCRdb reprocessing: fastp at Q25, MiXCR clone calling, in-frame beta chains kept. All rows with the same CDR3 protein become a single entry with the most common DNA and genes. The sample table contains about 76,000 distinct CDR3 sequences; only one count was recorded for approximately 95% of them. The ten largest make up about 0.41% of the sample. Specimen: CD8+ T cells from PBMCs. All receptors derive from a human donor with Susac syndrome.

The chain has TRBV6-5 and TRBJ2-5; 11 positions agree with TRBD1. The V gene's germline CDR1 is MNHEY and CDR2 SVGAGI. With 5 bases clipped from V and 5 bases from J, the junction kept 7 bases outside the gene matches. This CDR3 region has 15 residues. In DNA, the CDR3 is TGTGCCAGCAGTCCCGGACAGGGGGCGCGGGAGACCCAGTACTTC. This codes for CASSPGQGARETQYF.

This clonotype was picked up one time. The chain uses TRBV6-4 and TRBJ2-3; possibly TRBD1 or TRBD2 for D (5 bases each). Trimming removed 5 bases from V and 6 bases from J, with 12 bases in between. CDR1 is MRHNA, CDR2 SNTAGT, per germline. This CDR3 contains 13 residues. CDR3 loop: CASSRDHRDTQYF. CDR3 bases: TGTGCCAGCAGTCGGGACCACCGGGATACGCAGTATTTT.

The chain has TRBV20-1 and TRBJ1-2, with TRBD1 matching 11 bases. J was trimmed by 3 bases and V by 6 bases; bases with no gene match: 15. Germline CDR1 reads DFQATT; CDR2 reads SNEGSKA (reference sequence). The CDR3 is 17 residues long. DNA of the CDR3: TGCAGTGCCTCAGACGCGGACAGGGGGCGATTCGACTATGGCTACACCTTC. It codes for CSASDADRGRFDYGYTF.

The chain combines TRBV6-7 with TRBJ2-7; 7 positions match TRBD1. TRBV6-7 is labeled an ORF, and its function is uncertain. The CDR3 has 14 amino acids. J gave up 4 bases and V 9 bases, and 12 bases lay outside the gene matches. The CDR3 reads CARRPGQTKYEQYF. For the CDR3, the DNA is TGTGCCAGGAGACCGGGACAGACTAAATACGAGCAGTACTTC.

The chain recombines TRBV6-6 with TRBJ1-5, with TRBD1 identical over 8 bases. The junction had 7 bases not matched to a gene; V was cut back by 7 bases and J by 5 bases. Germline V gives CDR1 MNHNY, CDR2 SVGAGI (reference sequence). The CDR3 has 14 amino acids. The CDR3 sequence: CASTSSGGYQPQHF. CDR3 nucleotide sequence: TGTGCCAGCACCTCGTCAGGGGGCTATCAGCCCCAGCATTTT.

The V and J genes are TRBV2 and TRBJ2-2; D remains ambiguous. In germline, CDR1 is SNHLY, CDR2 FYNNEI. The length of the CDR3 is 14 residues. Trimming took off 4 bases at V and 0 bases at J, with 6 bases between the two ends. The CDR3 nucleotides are TGTGCCAGCAGTGCCCTACCGAACACCGGGGAGCTGTTTTTT. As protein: CASSALPNTGELFF.

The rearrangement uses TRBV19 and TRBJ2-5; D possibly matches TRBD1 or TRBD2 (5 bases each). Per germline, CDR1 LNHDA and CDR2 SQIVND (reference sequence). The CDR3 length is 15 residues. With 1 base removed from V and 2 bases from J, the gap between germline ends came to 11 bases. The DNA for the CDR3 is TGTGCCAGTAGTATAGGAGGGACCCTTCAAGAGACCCAGTACTTC. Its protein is CASSIGGTLQETQYF. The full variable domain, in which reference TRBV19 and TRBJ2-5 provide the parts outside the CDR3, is DGGITQSPKYLFRKEGQNVTLSCEQNLNHDAMYWYRQDPGQGLRLIYYSQIVNDFQKGDIAEGYSVSREKKESFPLTVTSAQKNPTAFYLCASSIGGTLQETQYFGPGTRLLVL.

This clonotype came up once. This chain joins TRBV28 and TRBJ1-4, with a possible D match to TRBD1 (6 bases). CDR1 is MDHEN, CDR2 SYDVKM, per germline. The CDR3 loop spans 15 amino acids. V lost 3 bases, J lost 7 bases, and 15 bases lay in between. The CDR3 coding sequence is TGTGCCAGCAGTTTTCTTGGGGGCAGGGGTGAAAAACTGTTTTTT. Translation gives CASSFLGGRGEKLFF. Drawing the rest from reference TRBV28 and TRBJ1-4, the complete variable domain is DVKVTQSSRYLVKRTGEKVFLECVQDMDHENMFWYRQDPGLGLRLIYFSYDVKMKEKGDIPEGYSVSREKKERFSLILESASTNQTSMYLCASSFLGGRGEKLFFGSGTQLSVL.

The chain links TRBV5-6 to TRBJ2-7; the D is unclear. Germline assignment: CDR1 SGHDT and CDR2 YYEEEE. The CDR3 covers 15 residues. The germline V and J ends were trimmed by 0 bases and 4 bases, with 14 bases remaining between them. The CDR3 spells CASSLAGLISYEQYF. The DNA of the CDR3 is TGTGCCAGCAGCTTGGCAGGTCTGATCTCGTACGAGCAGTACTTC. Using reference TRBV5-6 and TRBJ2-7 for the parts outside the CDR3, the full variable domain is DAGVTQSPTHLIKTRGQQVTLRCSPKSGHDTVSWYQQALGQGPQFIFQYYEEEERQRGNFPDRFSGHQFPNYSSELNVNALLLGDSALYLCASSLAGLISYEQYFGPGTRLTVT.

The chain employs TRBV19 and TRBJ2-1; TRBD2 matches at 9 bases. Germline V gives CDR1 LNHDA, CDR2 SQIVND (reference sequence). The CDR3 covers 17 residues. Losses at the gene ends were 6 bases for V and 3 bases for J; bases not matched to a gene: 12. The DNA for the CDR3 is TGTGCCAGTAGCCCCGAGACCCCTAGCGGGGACTACAATGAGCAGTTCTTC. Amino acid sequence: CASSPETPSGDYNEQFF.

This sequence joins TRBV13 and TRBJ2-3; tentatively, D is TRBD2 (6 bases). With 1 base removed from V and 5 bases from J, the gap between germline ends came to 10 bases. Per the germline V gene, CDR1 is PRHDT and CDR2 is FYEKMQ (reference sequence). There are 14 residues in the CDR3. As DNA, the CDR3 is TGTGCCAGCAGCTTAGAGCTGGGAGGAGATACGCAGTATTTT. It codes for CASSLELGGDTQYF.

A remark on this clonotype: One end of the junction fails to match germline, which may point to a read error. The CDR3, as DNA: TGTGCCAGTAGTGTAGATACCACCGGGACAGGGGGCGATGGCTACACCTTC. It specifies CASSVDTTGTGGDGYTF. The V call is TRBV19, the J call TRBJ1-2; 12 bases align to TRBD1. Germline V CDR1 and CDR2: LNHDA, SQIVND (reference sequence). This CDR3 contains 17 residues.

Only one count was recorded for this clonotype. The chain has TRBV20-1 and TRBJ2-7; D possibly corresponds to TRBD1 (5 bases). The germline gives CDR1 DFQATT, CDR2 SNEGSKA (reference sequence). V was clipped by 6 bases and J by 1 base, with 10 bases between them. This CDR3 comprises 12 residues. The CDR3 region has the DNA TGCAGTGCCAGGACAAGATCCTACGAGCAGTACTTC. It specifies CSARTRSYEQYF.

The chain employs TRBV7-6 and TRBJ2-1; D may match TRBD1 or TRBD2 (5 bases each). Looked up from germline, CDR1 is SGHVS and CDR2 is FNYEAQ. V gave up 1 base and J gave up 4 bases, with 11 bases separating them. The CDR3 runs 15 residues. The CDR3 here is CASSLVDGAYNEQFF. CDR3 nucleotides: TGTGCCAGCAGCTTAGTGGACGGGGCATACAATGAGCAGTTCTTC.

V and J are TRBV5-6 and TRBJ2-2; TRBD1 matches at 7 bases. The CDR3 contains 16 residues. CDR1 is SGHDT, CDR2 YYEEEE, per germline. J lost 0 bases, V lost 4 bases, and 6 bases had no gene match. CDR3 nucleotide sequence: TGTGCCAGCAGCCCGAGACAGGGACCGAACACCGGGGAGCTGTTTTTT. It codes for CASSPRQGPNTGELFF.

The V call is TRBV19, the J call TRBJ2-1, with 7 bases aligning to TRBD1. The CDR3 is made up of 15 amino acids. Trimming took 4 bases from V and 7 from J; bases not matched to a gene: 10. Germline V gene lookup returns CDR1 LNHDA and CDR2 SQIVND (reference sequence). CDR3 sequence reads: CASSTRETGLNEQFF. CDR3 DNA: TGTGCCAGTAGTACCCGCGAGACAGGGTTGAATGAGCAGTTCTTC.

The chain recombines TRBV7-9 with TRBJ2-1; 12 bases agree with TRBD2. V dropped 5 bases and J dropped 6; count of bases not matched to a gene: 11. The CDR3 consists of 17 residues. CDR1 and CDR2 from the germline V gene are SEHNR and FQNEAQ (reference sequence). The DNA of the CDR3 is TGTGCCAGCAGCCCTCTAATCCTAGCGGGGGGGCTCAATGAGCAGTTCTTC. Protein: CASSPLILAGGLNEQFF.

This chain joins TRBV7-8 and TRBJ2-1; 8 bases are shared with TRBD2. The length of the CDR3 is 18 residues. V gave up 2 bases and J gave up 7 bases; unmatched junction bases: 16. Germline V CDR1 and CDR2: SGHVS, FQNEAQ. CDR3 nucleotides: TGTGCCAGCAGCTTAACTTCACCCGGGAGGGCCATTTGGAATGAGCAGTTCTTC. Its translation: CASSLTSPGRAIWNEQFF.

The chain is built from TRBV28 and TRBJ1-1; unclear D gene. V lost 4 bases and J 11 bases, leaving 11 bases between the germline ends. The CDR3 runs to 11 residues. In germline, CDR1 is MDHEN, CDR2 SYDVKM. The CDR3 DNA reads TGTGCCAGCAGTTGGGCGGACGGGGCTTTCTTT. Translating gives CASSWADGAFF.

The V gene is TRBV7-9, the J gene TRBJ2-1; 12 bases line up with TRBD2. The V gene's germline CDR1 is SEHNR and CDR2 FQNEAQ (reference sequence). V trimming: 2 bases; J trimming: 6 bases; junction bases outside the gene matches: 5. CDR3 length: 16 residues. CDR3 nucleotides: TGTGCCAGCAGCTTAATCCGGACTAGCGGGATCAATGAGCAGTTCTTC. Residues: CASSLIRTSGINEQFF.

The CDR3 region has the DNA TGTGCCAGCAGTCTTGACAGGGGGAACTACAATGAGCAGTTCTTC. Residues: CASSLDRGNYNEQFF. The rearrangement uses TRBV5-4 and TRBJ2-1; 9 nucleotides align to TRBD1. Germline assignment: CDR1 SGHNT and CDR2 YYREEE (reference sequence). V dropped 5 bases and J dropped 3; count of bases not matched to a gene: 6. The CDR3 totals 15 residues.

Here the CDR3 DNA reads TGTGCCAGCAGCTTAGTAGCGGGAGGATCTTTCAATGAGCAGTTCTTC. It specifies CASSLVAGGSFNEQFF. The chain has TRBV7-9 and TRBJ2-1; TRBD2 aligns across 10 bases. The junction had 6 bases not matched to a gene; V was cut back by 1 base and J by 6 bases. Germline V lookup: CDR1 SEHNR, CDR2 FQNEAQ (reference sequence). The CDR3 contains 16 residues.

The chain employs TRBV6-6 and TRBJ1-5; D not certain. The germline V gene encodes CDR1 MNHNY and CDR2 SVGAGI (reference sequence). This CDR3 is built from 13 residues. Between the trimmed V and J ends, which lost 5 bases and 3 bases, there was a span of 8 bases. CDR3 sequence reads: CASSIGPNQPQHF. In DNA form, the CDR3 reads TGTGCCAGCAGTATTGGACCCAATCAGCCCCAGCATTTT.

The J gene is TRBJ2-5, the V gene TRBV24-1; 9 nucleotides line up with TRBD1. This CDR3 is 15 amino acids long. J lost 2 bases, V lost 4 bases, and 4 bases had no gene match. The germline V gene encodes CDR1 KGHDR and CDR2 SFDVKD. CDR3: CATSEGTGTQETQYF. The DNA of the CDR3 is TGTGCCACCAGTGAGGGGACAGGGACACAAGAGACCCAGTACTTC.

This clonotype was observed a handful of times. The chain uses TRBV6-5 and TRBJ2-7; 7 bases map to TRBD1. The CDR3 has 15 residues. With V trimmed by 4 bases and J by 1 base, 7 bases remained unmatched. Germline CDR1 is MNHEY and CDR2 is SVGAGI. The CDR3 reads CASSWAGTVSYEQYF. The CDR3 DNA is TGTGCCAGCAGTTGGGCCGGGACAGTATCCTACGAGCAGTACTTC.

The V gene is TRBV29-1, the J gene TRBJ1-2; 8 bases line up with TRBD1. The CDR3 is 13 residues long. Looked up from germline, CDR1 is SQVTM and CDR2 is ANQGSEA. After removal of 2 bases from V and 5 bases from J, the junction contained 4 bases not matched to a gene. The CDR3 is CSVEQGAGYGYTF. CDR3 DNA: TGCAGCGTTGAACAGGGGGCTGGGTATGGCTACACCTTC.

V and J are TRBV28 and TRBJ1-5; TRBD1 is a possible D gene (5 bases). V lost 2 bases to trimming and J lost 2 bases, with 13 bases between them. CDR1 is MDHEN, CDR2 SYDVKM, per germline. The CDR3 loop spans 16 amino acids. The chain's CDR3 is CASSLLPRAGNQPQHF. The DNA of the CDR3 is TGTGCCAGCAGTTTACTCCCCAGGGCTGGCAATCAGCCCCAGCATTTT.

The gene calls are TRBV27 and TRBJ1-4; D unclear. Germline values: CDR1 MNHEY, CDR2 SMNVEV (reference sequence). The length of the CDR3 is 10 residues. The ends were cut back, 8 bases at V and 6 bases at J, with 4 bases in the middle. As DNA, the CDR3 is TGTGCCAGCGGAGATGAAAAACTGTTTTTT. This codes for CASGDEKLFF.

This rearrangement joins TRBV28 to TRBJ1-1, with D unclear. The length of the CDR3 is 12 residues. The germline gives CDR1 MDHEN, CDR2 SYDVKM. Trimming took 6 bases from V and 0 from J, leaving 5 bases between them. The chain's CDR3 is CASRGMNTEAFF. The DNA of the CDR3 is TGTGCCAGCAGGGGCATGAACACTGAAGCTTTCTTT.

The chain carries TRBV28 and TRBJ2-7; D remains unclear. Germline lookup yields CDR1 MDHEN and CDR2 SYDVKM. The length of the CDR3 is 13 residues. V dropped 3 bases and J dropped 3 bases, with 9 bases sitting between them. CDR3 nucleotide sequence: TGTGCCAGCAGTTTTCCCCTTAGCTACGAGCAGTACTTC. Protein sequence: CASSFPLSYEQYF.